This T cell receptor (beta chain) was identified during a study of cytomegalovirus exposure and HLA in healthy donors. This CDR3 spans 11 amino acids. Germline values: CDR1 MNHNS, CDR2 SASEGT. V lost 6 bases and J 11 bases, leaving 13 bases between the germline ends. Overall study results and limits: When analyzed later, a missense DCLRE1C variant was found to be linked to TCR beta V- and J-gene trimming.

It was with 60 Vbeta and 13 Jbeta primers that the PCR ran. TCRdb keeps only in-frame clones here, not all; method: immunoSEQ multiplex PCR. Reported are around 120,000 clones; the ten largest clones contain under 0.7%. A note on this clone: Its target is unknown.

The receptor comes from a middle-aged man in good health and CMV-seronegative. Input material: PBMCs. The chain combines TRBV6-1 with TRBJ1-1; D call uncertain. The CDR3 sequence is CASSETLRAFF. The CDR3 DNA reads as TGTGCCAGCAGCGAGACCCTCAGGGCTTTCTTT.